These T cell receptor beta chains were read from a single sample in a study of shared clonotypes between healthy human individuals. Clones were sequenced by immunoSEQ multiplex PCR, and TCRdb holds only the in-frame ones, with some missing. This sample has more than 2 million clones, with around 95% found just once. The specimen sequenced was naive CD4+ T cells sorted from blood. The source is a man between 18 and 29 years old in good health. Both conserved end residues are part of each CDR3. D genes are given only for firm matches. Size values are once, few and many counts, or a class for expanded clones, and some rows have none.

clone_size: -
j_call: TRBJ1-1
v_call: TRBV29-1
d_call: -
cdr3_aa: CSVVGATEAFF
cdr3_nt: TGCAGCGTTGTTGGGGCCACTGAAGCTTTCTTT

clone_size: -
j_call: TRBJ2-5
v_call: TRBV4-3
d_call: -
cdr3_aa: CASSQEGNSWETQYF
cdr3_nt: TGCGCCAGCAGCCAAGAAGGAAATAGTTGGGAGACCCAGTACTTC

clone_size: -
j_call: TRBJ2-7
v_call: TRBV11-2
d_call: -
cdr3_aa: CASSLEVALGSYEQYF
cdr3_nt: TGTGCCAGCAGCTTAGAGGTCGCCCTAGGCTCCTACGAGCAGTACTTC

clone_size: -
j_call: TRBJ2-3
v_call: TRBV5-1
d_call: TRBD1
cdr3_aa: CASSLPGQGASDTQYF
cdr3_nt: TGCGCCAGCAGCTTACCGGGACAGGGGGCTTCAGATACGCAGTATTTT

clone_size: -
j_call: TRBJ1-2
v_call: TRBV5-1
d_call: TRBD1
cdr3_aa: CASSPYGTGNNYGYTF
cdr3_nt: TGCGCCAGCAGCCCGTACGGGACAGGAAATAATTATGGCTACACCTTC

clone_size: -
j_call: TRBJ1-1
v_call: TRBV25-1
d_call: TRBD1
cdr3_aa: CASRGTALNTEAFF
cdr3_nt: TGTGCCAGCAGGGGGACAGCCTTGAACACTGAAGCTTTCTTT

clone_size: -
j_call: TRBJ2-7
v_call: TRBV6-1
d_call: TRBD2
cdr3_aa: CASSALGGEQYF
cdr3_nt: TGTGCCAGCAGTGCCCTGGGGGGGGAGCAGTACTTC

clone_size: -
j_call: TRBJ1-2
v_call: TRBV18
d_call: TRBD1
cdr3_aa: CASSPGTDNYGYTF
cdr3_nt: TGTGCCAGCTCACCCGGGACAGACAACTATGGCTACACCTTC

clone_size: -
j_call: TRBJ2-5
v_call: TRBV28
d_call: -
cdr3_aa: CASSLMSPKTQYF
cdr3_nt: TGTGCCAGCAGTCTTATGTCCCCCAAGACCCAGTACTTC

clone_size: -
j_call: TRBJ1-6
v_call: TRBV6-6
d_call: -
cdr3_aa: CASSYRGQNSPLHF
cdr3_nt: TGTGCCAGCAGTTACCGAGGACAGAATTCACCCCTCCACTTT

clone_size: -
j_call: TRBJ1-2
v_call: TRBV6-1
d_call: -
cdr3_aa: CASSDRAGVYGYTF
cdr3_nt: TGTGCCAGCAGTGACAGGGCAGGTGTCTATGGCTACACCTTC

clone_size: -
j_call: TRBJ2-7
v_call: TRBV25-1
d_call: -
cdr3_aa: CASSGGMGTRHEQYF
cdr3_nt: TGTGCCAGCAGCGGAGGTATGGGGACAAGGCACGAGCAGTACTTC

clone_size: once
j_call: TRBJ2-2
v_call: TRBV6-5
d_call: -
cdr3_aa: CASSSTGNTGELFF
cdr3_nt: TGTGCCAGCAGCAGTACAGGGAACACCGGGGAGCTGTTTTTT

clone_size: -
j_call: TRBJ2-5
v_call: TRBV29-1
d_call: TRBD2
cdr3_aa: CSSGLAGTETQYF
cdr3_nt: TGCAGCTCGGGACTAGCGGGTACAGAGACCCAGTACTTC

clone_size: -
j_call: TRBJ2-1
v_call: TRBV6-5
d_call: TRBD2
cdr3_aa: CASSPGLAGFNEQFF
cdr3_nt: TGTGCCAGCAGCCCGGGACTAGCGGGATTTAATGAGCAGTTCTTC

clone_size: -
j_call: TRBJ2-7
v_call: TRBV5-8
d_call: -
cdr3_aa: CASSLDTVSYEQYF
cdr3_nt: TGTGCCAGCAGCCTGGACACAGTCTCCTACGAGCAGTACTTC

clone_size: -
j_call: TRBJ2-7
v_call: TRBV5-1
d_call: TRBD2
cdr3_aa: CASSPGTSAYYEQYF
cdr3_nt: TGCGCCAGCAGCCCCGGGACTAGCGCTTATTACGAGCAGTACTTC

clone_size: -
j_call: TRBJ2-5
v_call: TRBV11-1
d_call: -
cdr3_aa: CASSSSIQETQYF
cdr3_nt: TGTGCCAGCAGCTCCTCCATCCAAGAGACCCAGTACTTC

clone_size: -
j_call: TRBJ1-5
v_call: TRBV10-2
d_call: -
cdr3_aa: CASRIQGSGQPQHF
cdr3_nt: TGCGCCAGCAGGATACAGGGAAGCGGTCAGCCCCAGCATTTT

clone_size: once
j_call: TRBJ1-1
v_call: TRBV5-4
d_call: -
cdr3_aa: CASSKVGAMNTEAFF
cdr3_nt: TGTGCCAGCAGCAAGGTAGGGGCGATGAACACTGAAGCTTTCTTT

clone_size: -
j_call: TRBJ2-7
v_call: TRBV10-1
d_call: TRBD1
cdr3_aa: CASSLGTGGTYEQYF
cdr3_nt: TGCGCCAGCAGCCTCGGGACAGGGGGAACCTACGAGCAGTACTTC

clone_size: -
j_call: TRBJ1-2
v_call: TRBV7-8
d_call: -
cdr3_aa: CASSSLIDPNYGYTF
cdr3_nt: TGTGCCAGCAGCTCTTTAATCGATCCTAACTATGGCTACACCTTC

clone_size: -
j_call: TRBJ2-3
v_call: TRBV5-4
d_call: -
cdr3_aa: CASSLAGTDTQYF
cdr3_nt: TGTGCCAGCAGCTTGGCTGGCACAGATACGCAGTATTTT

clone_size: -
j_call: TRBJ1-3
v_call: TRBV10-3
d_call: -
cdr3_aa: CAISDTTSGNTIYF
cdr3_nt: TGTGCCATCAGTGATACGACTTCTGGAAACACCATATATTTT

clone_size: once
j_call: TRBJ1-1
v_call: TRBV6-1
d_call: -
cdr3_aa: CASSAQRATEAFF
cdr3_nt: TGTGCCAGCAGTGCGCAGAGGGCGACTGAAGCTTTCTTT

clone_size: -
j_call: TRBJ2-7
v_call: TRBV6-6
d_call: -
cdr3_aa: CASSSENSGPYEQYF
cdr3_nt: TGTGCCAGCAGTTCGGAGAATAGCGGCCCCTACGAGCAGTACTTC

clone_size: -
j_call: TRBJ2-3
v_call: TRBV11-3
d_call: TRBD2
cdr3_aa: CASSLGDRLAGGPDTQYF
cdr3_nt: TGTGCCAGCAGCTTAGGGGACCGGCTAGCGGGAGGGCCCGATACGCAGTATTTT

clone_size: -
j_call: TRBJ1-2
v_call: TRBV28
d_call: -
cdr3_aa: CASSSPPPHRDQDYGYTF
cdr3_nt: TGTGCCAGCAGTTCTCCGCCGCCTCACAGGGACCAGGACTATGGCTACACCTTC

clone_size: once
j_call: TRBJ2-7
v_call: TRBV28
d_call: -
cdr3_aa: CASSLKGGIVYEQYF
cdr3_nt: TGTGCCAGCAGTTTAAAGGGCGGTATAGTCTACGAGCAGTACTTC

clone_size: -
j_call: TRBJ2-2
v_call: TRBV10-1
d_call: -
cdr3_aa: CASSPHTSSAGELFF
cdr3_nt: TGCGCCAGCAGTCCACACACTTCTAGCGCCGGGGAGCTGTTTTTT

clone_size: -
j_call: TRBJ2-7
v_call: TRBV11-1
d_call: -
cdr3_aa: CASSFVGDWYEQYF
cdr3_nt: TGTGCCAGCAGCTTCGTAGGGGACTGGTACGAGCAGTACTTC

clone_size: few
j_call: TRBJ1-6
v_call: TRBV2
d_call: -
cdr3_aa: CASRTSANSPLHF
cdr3_nt: TGTGCCAGCAGGACCTCAGCTAATTCACCCCTCCACTTT

clone_size: -
j_call: TRBJ2-3
v_call: TRBV5-1
d_call: -
cdr3_aa: CADVFFTDTQYF
cdr3_nt: TGCGCCGATGTATTTTTCACAGATACGCAGTATTTT

clone_size: -
j_call: TRBJ2-3
v_call: TRBV6-5
d_call: TRBD1
cdr3_aa: CASSYTAWTGPDTQYF
cdr3_nt: TGTGCCAGCAGTTACACGGCTTGGACAGGCCCGGATACGCAGTATTTT

clone_size: once
j_call: TRBJ2-7
v_call: TRBV7-2
d_call: TRBD2
cdr3_aa: CASSPQLAATYEQYF
cdr3_nt: TGTGCCAGCAGCCCCCAGCTAGCGGCTACCTACGAGCAGTACTTC

clone_size: -
j_call: TRBJ1-2
v_call: TRBV11-2
d_call: -
cdr3_aa: CASSLVRGYTF
cdr3_nt: TGTGCCAGCAGCTTAGTTCGCGGCTACACCTTC

clone_size: -
j_call: TRBJ2-7
v_call: TRBV7-2
d_call: TRBD1
cdr3_aa: CASSTEEGATYEQYF
cdr3_nt: TGTGCCAGCAGTACCGAAGAGGGGGCGACCTACGAGCAGTACTTC

clone_size: -
j_call: TRBJ2-7
v_call: TRBV6-1
d_call: TRBD1
cdr3_aa: CASRGTGGLAYEQYF
cdr3_nt: TGTGCCAGCAGGGGAACAGGGGGCTTAGCCTACGAGCAGTACTTC

clone_size: -
j_call: TRBJ2-7
v_call: TRBV7-2
d_call: -
cdr3_aa: CASSLAILYEQYF
cdr3_nt: TGTGCCAGCAGCTTAGCGATCCTCTACGAGCAGTACTTC